This TCR beta chain was sequenced in a study of neurological immune-mediated disorders (dated by TCRdb to about 2019). Regarding the study in general: Among the 34 multiple sclerosis patients, relapsing-remitting MS accounted for about 31 and secondary progressive MS accounted for 3. The study compared peripheral blood TCR-beta repertoires of HTLV-I-associated myelopathy (HAM/TSP) patients, multiple sclerosis patients and healthy controls using UMI-based sequencing. The 106 TCR-beta libraries covered PBMC samples along with longitudinal samples, technical triplicates, and paired sorted CD4+ and CD8+ T-cell subsets. The cohort included roughly 71 subjects: approximately 14 with HAM/TSP, roughly 34 with multiple sclerosis, and about 20 healthy controls. What the study reported, not specific to this receptor: The MS cluster was not associated with any clinical or MRI features, and the authors stated that larger cohorts are needed. No identical CDR3 amino acid sequences were shared among expanded clones across subjects, suggesting private TCR-beta repertoires in all groups. In phylogenetic analysis, the repertoires of 18 of 34 MS patients grouped into a cluster of related CDR3 sequences, which suggests a possible signature at the repertoire level. TCR clonal expansion was greatest in HAM/TSP patients and smallest in MS patients, who ranked below even healthy controls.

For unsorted PBMC libraries, 2 million PBMCs were used after storage in RNAlater at -80 degrees C until RNA extraction. The multiple sclerosis patients were enrolled in a US clinical protocol that evaluated disease progression with magnetic resonance imaging. Peripheral blood was subjected to Ficoll-Hypaque density gradient centrifugation to isolate PBMCs, which were then cryopreserved in liquid nitrogen. The CDR3 contains 15 residues, cysteine and phenylalanine counted. Only the CDR3 region is kept as DNA, spanning 45 bases read in frame from base 1. CDR1 and CDR2 (MNHNY, SVGAGI) derive from the germline V gene (reference sequence). At the junction V is shortened by 3 bases and J by 3 bases, with 13 bases in between. cDNA was synthesized by template-switch 5'RACE using a primer with a 10-nucleotide random unique molecular identifier that tagged each TCR transcript. Over 190 million TCR-beta sequences, covering 15-18 subjects, were produced in each sequencing run. Total RNA was extracted with the RNeasy kit. Using the KAPA Real-time Library Amplification kit, TCR-beta VDJ regions were amplified with primers for the TCR constant region and the 5'RACE anchor. A first PCR added sample indexes and Illumina adaptors, after which a second PCR increased the library yield. The roughly 650 bp TCR product was size-selected on a 2% E-gel SizeSelection system after Ampure bead purification. Before pooling, libraries had their quality checked on a Bioanalyzer, their concentration measured with Qubit, and their quantity determined with the Kapa Library Quantification kit. Paired-end 2 x 150 bp sequencing of the libraries was performed on an Illumina HiSeq 2500. To increase sequence diversity, roughly 24-30% phiX was spiked into each library pool. The study's processing was this. The UMI-based MiGEC pipeline processed quality-filtered reads and removed over 85% of raw TCR sequences during error correction. VDJ genes were aligned to IMGT germline references, and clonotypes were defined by unique CDR3 amino acid sequence plus V-J genes. Clonal expansion, Shannon diversity, and CDR3 relatedness (CalcPairwiseDistances, ClusterSamples) were evaluated with VDJtools, and phylogenetic trees were built with CLCbio workbench. A clone was classed as expanded if it had 8 or more unique UMIs, a cutoff based on coefficient-of-variation modelling across technical triplicates. TCRdb trimmed the raw reads at Q25, called clones with MiXCR and kept productive beta chains. Rows merge per CDR3 protein into single entries with the most common DNA and genes. TCRdb, not the authors, supplied the V and J calls. This sample lists approximately 50,000 distinct CDR3 sequences; around 3.6% were detected once. The ten most abundant clones make up roughly 1.5% of the sample.

This clonotype was seen ten or more times. What this receptor recognizes is not known. There are no base qualities to consult, and no much larger clone falls within one base. This sequence was found in a man under 40 with multiple sclerosis. The rearrangement combines TRBV6-6 with TRBJ2-3, with TRBD2 as a weak D call on 6 bases. Specimen: PBMCs. The CDR3 is CASSYMGGPTDTQYF. In nucleotides, the sequence is TGTGCCAGCAGTTATATGGGGGGACCTACAGATACGCAGTATTTT.